This TCR beta chain was identified in a study of neurological immune-mediated disorders. The unsorted libraries had their origin in 2 million PBMCs stored at -80 C. Each CDR3 protein gets one entry after TCRdb re-called the 5' RACE reads with MiXCR. The sample lists roughly 70,000 distinct CDR3 sequences; around 5.2% were seen once. Overall study results and limits: Whereas HTLV-1-associated myelopathy showed the most TCR clonal expansion, multiple sclerosis showed the least, with levels below those of healthy controls.

The CDR3 runs to 16 residues. Per the germline V gene, CDR1 is DFQATT and CDR2 is SNEGSKA (reference sequence). V was shortened by 5 bases and J by 0 bases, with 17 bases between the two germline ends. The sample holds many counts of this clonotype. Its antigen is currently unknown. The receptor comes from a woman aged 25 to 45 with multiple sclerosis. The chain uses TRBV20-1 and TRBJ1-5; possible D gene TRBD1, 6 bases. The sequencing input was PBMCs. The CDR3 DNA follows: TGCAGTGCTGGGGTGGACAGAAGTTATAGCAATCAGCCCCAGCATTTT. Translated: CSAGVDRSYSNQPQHF.